A selection of T cell receptor beta chains follows, all from one sample in a study of cytomegalovirus exposure and HLA in healthy donors. Using immunoSEQ multiplex PCR, the repertoire was profiled, and TCRdb retains in-frame clones only, with some absent. The data contain 100,000 or so clones, more than 60% of them singletons. What was sequenced was PBMCs. The receptors were gathered from a woman in her forties in good health and CMV-seropositive. Both conserved end residues are part of each CDR3. The D gene is left open where the match is weak. Clone size appears in some rows only: once, few, many, or a class for an expanded clone.

TRBJ1-4,TRBV7-9,-,TRBD1,TGTTCCAGCGAGGGACAGGGCGTAAAACTGTTTTTT,CSSEGQGVKLFF
TRBJ1-5,TRBV7-6,-,-,TGTGCCAGCAGCTTAGACAGGAATCAGCCCCAGCATTTT,CASSLDRNQPQHF
TRBJ1-6,TRBV2,-,-,TGTGCCAGCAGTGGGCCTGGGGGGGATTCACCCCTCCACTTT,CASSGPGGDSPLHF
TRBJ2-2,TRBV11-3,-,TRBD2,TGTGCCAGCAACGGGGGAGGGCTTCACACCGGGGAGCTGTTTTTT,CASNGGGLHTGELFF
TRBJ2-1,TRBV5-6,-,-,TGTGCCAGCAGCTTGTATACCGGAGGCGGCAACAATGAGCAGTTCTTC,CASSLYTGGGNNEQFF
TRBJ1-6,TRBV27,-,TRBD1,TGTGCCAGCAGTTTCGGGACAGGGTCGAATTCACCCCTCCACTTT,CASSFGTGSNSPLHF
TRBJ2-5,TRBV11-2,-,TRBD2,TGTGCCAGCAGCTCCGGACTAGCGGGACTACAAGAGACCCAGTACTTC,CASSSGLAGLQETQYF
TRBJ2-3,TRBV6-4,-,TRBD2,TGTGCCAGCAGTGACTCATCAGGCGGGAGGGGCACAGATACGCAGTATTTT,CASSDSSGGRGTDTQYF
TRBJ2-5,TRBV27,-,TRBD2,TGTGCCAGCAGAGTCCTAGCGGGAGGGGAGACCCAGTACTTC,CASRVLAGGETQYF
TRBJ1-1,TRBV4-3,-,-,TGCGCCAGCAGCCCCCGCCAGGACAGAGATACTGAAGCTTTCTTT,CASSPRQDRDTEAFF
TRBJ1-2,TRBV20-1,-,TRBD1,TGCAGTGCTTGGACAGGGGATGGCTACACCTTC,CSAWTGDGYTF
TRBJ1-6,TRBV5-4,-,TRBD1,TGTGCCAGCAGACCCGACAGGGGCACTTCACCCCTCCACTTT,CASRPDRGTSPLHF
TRBJ1-5,TRBV10-2,-,-,TGCGCCAGCAGTGAGTCCCTAAATCAGCCCCAGCATTTT,CASSESLNQPQHF
TRBJ2-5,TRBV6-6,-,-,TGTGCCAGCAGTAACGGCGCTAAAAGGGGGGAGACCCAGTACTTC,CASSNGAKRGETQYF
TRBJ2-1,TRBV5-6,-,TRBD2,TGTGCCAGCAGCTTAGGCGGGGGGCCCTACAATGAGCAGTTCTTC,CASSLGGGPYNEQFF
TRBJ1-1,TRBV7-8,-,-,TGTGCCAGCAGCTCCCACAGGGTAAAGGGGACTGAAGCTTTCTTT,CASSSHRVKGTEAFF
TRBJ2-5,TRBV19,-,-,TGTGCCAGTAGTCCGCCAGGGTCGTACCAAGAGACCCAGTACTTC,CASSPPGSYQETQYF
TRBJ1-5,TRBV18,-,-,TGTGCCAGCTCACCACTACGAGATCAGCCCCAGCATTTT,CASSPLRDQPQHF
TRBJ1-1,TRBV5-4,-,-,TGTGCCAGCAGCTTGGAGGGGAGGGGCACTGAAGCTTTCTTT,CASSLEGRGTEAFF
TRBJ1-1,TRBV11-2,-,-,TGTGCCAGCAGATCAAATCGGGGGGAAATGTTCTTT,CASRSNRGEMFF
TRBJ1-1,TRBV29-1,-,-,TGCAGCGGCAGGGGTGCGGACACTGAAGCTTTCTTT,CSGRGADTEAFF
TRBJ2-1,TRBV14,once,-,TGTGCCAGCAGCCAAGGGGGGCGGAGCGATGAGCAGTTCTTC,CASSQGGRSDEQFF
TRBJ1-1,TRBV20-1,once,-,TGCAGTGCTAGAAAAGCAGAAGCTTTCTTT,CSARKAEAFF
TRBJ1-6,TRBV28,-,TRBD1,TGTGCCAGCAGTCCACTGGACAGGCTCGGCTCACCCCTCCACTTT,CASSPLDRLGSPLHF
TRBJ2-7,TRBV11-3,few,-,TGTGCCAGCAGCGCCGGGACTTCCCTCTACGAGCAGTACTTC,CASSAGTSLYEQYF
TRBJ2-1,TRBV4-3,-,TRBD2,TGCGCCAGCAGCCAGGAATTGAGCGGGGGGGCCATCCATGAGCAGTTCTTC,CASSQELSGGAIHEQFF
TRBJ2-7,TRBV4-1,-,TRBD1,TGCGCCAGCAGCCAGGCACAGGGGGCTTCCTACGAGCAGTACTTC,CASSQAQGASYEQYF
TRBJ1-1,TRBV4-3,once,-,TGCGCCAGCAGCCACGCCATTCAGAGGACTGAAGCTTTCTTT,CASSHAIQRTEAFF
TRBJ1-6,TRBV18,-,-,TGTGCCAGCTCACCACAGGGGCCATTAGGATCACCCCTCCACTTT,CASSPQGPLGSPLHF
TRBJ2-3,TRBV19,-,-,TGTGCCAGTAGAGTAGGCCGTTTAAGGGGTGGCACAGATACGCAGTATTTT,CASRVGRLRGGTDTQYF
TRBJ2-3,TRBV10-3,once,-,TGTGCCATCAGTGAGTCGATATCCCGGCAGGGGCAGTATTTT,CAISESISRQGQYF
TRBJ2-3,TRBV12-5,-,-,TGTGTGACACAATCGGGATACAACACAGATACGCAGTATTTT,CVTQSGYNTDTQYF
TRBJ2-1,TRBV7-9,-,TRBD2,TGTGCCAGCAGTGGTCTAGCGGGAGGGGCCTACAATGAGCAGTTCTTC,CASSGLAGGAYNEQFF
TRBJ1-1,TRBV28,-,-,TGTGCCAGCAGTGGGGGGGGTCGGGGGGCGATGAACACTGAAGCTTTCTTT,CASSGGGRGAMNTEAFF
TRBJ2-1,TRBV25-1,-,-,TGTGCCAGCACGGACAGAAACTACAATGAGCAGTTCTTC,CASTDRNYNEQFF
TRBJ1-5,TRBV4-1,few,-,TGCGCCAGCAGCCAAGATGGGCAGGGAGGTCAGCCCCAGCATTTT,CASSQDGQGGQPQHF
TRBJ2-5,TRBV19,-,TRBD1,TGTGCCAGTAGTATACAGGGGGCCGGAGAGACCCAGTACTTC,CASSIQGAGETQYF
TRBJ2-7,TRBV12-5,few,TRBD1,TGTGCTAGTGGTTTGGTACAAGGGGGCTACAAATACGAGCAGTACTTC,CASGLVQGGYKYEQYF
TRBJ2-2,TRBV6-4,-,-,TGTGCCAGCAGTGACTCCAGGACTGCGAACACCGGGGAGCTGTTTTTT,CASSDSRTANTGELFF
TRBJ2-1,TRBV11-2,few,TRBD2,TGTGCCAGCAGCCAGGGACTAGTGAGCAATGAGCAGTTCTTC,CASSQGLVSNEQFF
TRBJ2-5,TRBV5-1,-,TRBD2,TGCGCCAGCAGCTTGGCGCGGGGGGGCCGCGGTTTTGTCCAGGAAGAGACCCAGTACTTC,CASSLARGGRGFVQEETQYF
TRBJ2-1,TRBV6-5,-,TRBD2,TGTGCCAGCAGACCCTGGACTAGCGGGAGGACTGAGCAGTTCTTC,CASRPWTSGRTEQFF
TRBJ2-7,TRBV29-1,-,TRBD1,TGCAGCGTTGAATTAGGGGGCAGGTACGAGCAGTACTTC,CSVELGGRYEQYF
TRBJ2-7,TRBV18,-,-,TGTGCCAGCTCACAGCGGGTCCCCTACGAGCAGTACTTC,CASSQRVPYEQYF
TRBJ2-2,TRBV28,-,-,TGTGCCAGCTCCGACCCAGGGGACCCTTTCGCGAACACCGGGGAGCTGTTTTTT,CASSDPGDPFANTGELFF
TRBJ2-7,TRBV5-4,-,-,TGTGCCAGCGGCGGGAAGAGCTCCTACGAGCAGTACTTC,CASGGKSSYEQYF
TRBJ2-3,TRBV28,-,-,TGTGCCAGCAGTTTCTGGACTGCTGGTTATACGCAGTATTTT,CASSFWTAGYTQYF
TRBJ1-1,TRBV2,-,-,TGTGCCAGCAGTGTAGACAGGCGTTACACTGAAGCTTTCTTT,CASSVDRRYTEAFF
TRBJ1-2,TRBV5-1,once,-,TGCGCCAGCAGCTTTGTCGGCCCGGCGGACTACACCTTC,CASSFVGPADYTF
TRBJ2-2,TRBV5-5,-,TRBD2,TGTGCCAGCAGGGGACTAGCGGTAAACACCGGGGAGCTGTTTTTT,CASRGLAVNTGELFF
TRBJ2-5,TRBV29-1,few,-,TGCAGCGTTGAAGGTAACCAAGAGACCCAGTACTTC,CSVEGNQETQYF
TRBJ2-7,TRBV5-8,-,-,TGTGCCAGCAGCTTATGGGAGAACGAGCAGTACTTC,CASSLWENEQYF
TRBJ1-2,TRBV29-1,once,-,TGCAGCGTTGGCTTCGACAGTTCCTATGGCTACACCTTC,CSVGFDSSYGYTF
TRBJ2-3,TRBV4-3,-,-,TGCGCCAGCAGCCCGAGCGGGGATACGCAGTATTTT,CASSPSGDTQYF
TRBJ2-3,TRBV5-1,-,TRBD2,TGCGCCAGCAGCTACGACAGGGCAATTATAGGACTAGCGGGGCGGAACACAGATACGCAGTATTTT,CASSYDRAIIGLAGRNTDTQYF
TRBJ2-7,TRBV7-2,-,-,TGTGCCAGCAGCTTACAGGGCAATCTTTTCGAGCAGTACTTC,CASSLQGNLFEQYF
TRBJ2-6,TRBV28,few,TRBD1,TGTGCCAGCACCACCGGGACAGTATACTCTGGGGCCAACGTCCTGACTTTC,CASTTGTVYSGANVLTF